This T cell receptor (beta chain) originates from a study of T cell clones after liver transplantation. Study details: Third-party-reactive TCRbeta sequences from pre-transplant mixed lymphocyte reactions served as antigen-independent comparators.

The CDR3 has 14 amino acids. V was clipped by 2 bases and J by 5 bases, with 12 bases between them. CDR1 and CDR2 (germline): KGHSH, LQKENI. Profiling relied on immunoSEQ multiplex PCR, and the TCRdb table lists in-frame clones only, not all of them. The table lists some 80,000 clones, around 84% of them singletons. On this clone: Its target is not known.

The study's findings and limits: Small, mixed patient groups and varying post-transplant times limit these conclusions.

This sequence was found in a human patient who received a liver transplant. Part of the T cell pool may stem from the graft donor. The input for sequencing was CD4+ T cells from blood, taken 48 to 50 months after liver transplant. The chain links TRBV18 to TRBJ1-1; possibly TRBD1 for D (6 bases). The CDR3 region has the DNA TGTGCCAGCTCACCAAGGGCTCAGGGGACTGAAGCTTTCTTT. It codes for CASSPRAQGTEAFF.